Reported below is one TCR beta chain. Its target is not known. Template-switching 5'RACE yielded the TCR cDNA; a universal primer site and UMIs were added in the process. TCRdb re-derived calls from the 5' RACE reads in MiXCR, one entry per CDR3 protein. The data contain 200,000 to 300,000 distinct CDR3 sequences, around 7% of them singletons. The sample belongs to a study of T cells after yellow fever vaccination. About the study: For low cell numbers, libraries were made with SMART-Seq v4 Ultra Low Input.

Broader study findings: Post-booster reappearance was seen for most primary-vaccination clones (just over 95% CD4, roughly 88% CD8).

The CDR3 has 15 amino acids. Germline-derived CDR1 and CDR2 are SGHTA and FQGNSA. V lost 5 bases to trimming and J lost 5 bases; unmatched junction nucleotides: 6. The TCR comes from a man aged 25 to 40 who received the YFV17D yellow fever vaccine. This sample comprised CD4+ T cells sorted from PBMCs, obtained 15 days after the yellow fever booster vaccination. The V and J genes are TRBV7-2 and TRBJ2-2, with 9 bases that match TRBD1. CDR3 in amino acids: CASSTQGAETGELFF. Written as DNA, the CDR3 is TGTGCCAGCAGCACACAGGGGGCAGAAACCGGGGAGCTGTTTTTT. The full variable domain, completed using reference TRBV7-2 and TRBJ2-2, is GAGVSQSPSNKVTEKGKDVELRCDPISGHTALYWYRQSLGQGLEFLIYFQGNSAPDKSGLPSDRFSAERTGGSVSTLTIQRTQQEDSAVYLCASSTQGAETGELFFGEGSRLTVL.